The entry below gives a single T cell receptor (beta chain) sequence along with its context. The antigen is unknown. The junction and the germline gene differ at one end; a read error may be behind it. The data are from a study of CD8 T cells in ankylosing spondylitis. This CDR3 has 15 amino acids. A quantitative 5'-RACE method, one with molecular barcodes, was used to make TCR beta libraries. TCRdb fed the 5' RACE reads into MiXCR, producing one record per CDR3 protein. The sample yields fewer than 200,000 distinct CDR3 sequences, about a sixth seen once. Findings and caveats of the study: Typical of ankylosing spondylitis blood, it appeared, was a TCR beta motif of eight highly homologous variants. Disease-associated clones were reportedly significantly overrepresented in matched ankylosing spondylitis synovial fluid. Disease-linked clones were found to be CD8+ and relatively rare in peripheral blood.

The sequence was collected from a male donor with ankylosing spondylitis or in good health (not recorded which). J is TRBJ2-7 and V is TRBV12-3 or TRBV12-4; 7 bases agree with TRBD1. The sequenced sample was blood, either unsorted or a sorted T cell fraction (not recorded which). The CDR3 loop is CVSSPSGTVTYEQYF. CDR3 sequence (DNA): TGTGTCAGCAGCCCTAGTGGGACAGTAACCTACGAGCAGTACTTC.